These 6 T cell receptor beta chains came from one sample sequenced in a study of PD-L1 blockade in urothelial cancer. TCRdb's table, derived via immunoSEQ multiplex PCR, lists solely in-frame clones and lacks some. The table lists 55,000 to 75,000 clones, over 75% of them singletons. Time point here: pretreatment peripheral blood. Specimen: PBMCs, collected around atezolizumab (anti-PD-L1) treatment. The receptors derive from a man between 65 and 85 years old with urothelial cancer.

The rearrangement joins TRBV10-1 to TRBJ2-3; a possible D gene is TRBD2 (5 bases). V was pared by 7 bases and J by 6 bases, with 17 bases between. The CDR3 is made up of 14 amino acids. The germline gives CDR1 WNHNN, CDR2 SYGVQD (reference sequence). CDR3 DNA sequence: TGCGCCAGCATGAGTGGACTCGTGGGGGATACGCAGTATTTT. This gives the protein CASMSGLVGDTQYF.

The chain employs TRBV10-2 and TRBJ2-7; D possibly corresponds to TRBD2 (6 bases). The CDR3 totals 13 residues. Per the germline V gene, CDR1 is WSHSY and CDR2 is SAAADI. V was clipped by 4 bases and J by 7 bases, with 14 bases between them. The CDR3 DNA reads TGCGCCAGCAGTGCTTCATCGGCGGGGGAGCAGTACTTC. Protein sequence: CASSASSAGEQYF.

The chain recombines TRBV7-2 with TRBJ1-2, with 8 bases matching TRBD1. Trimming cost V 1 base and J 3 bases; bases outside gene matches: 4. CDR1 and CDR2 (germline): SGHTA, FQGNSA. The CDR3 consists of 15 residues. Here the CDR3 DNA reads TGTGCCAGCAGCTTAGAGGGACAGGCGCACTATGGCTACACCTTC. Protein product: CASSLEGQAHYGYTF.

CDR3 in amino acids: CSVAGLAGFSYEQYF. Here the CDR3 DNA reads TGCAGCGTTGCTGGACTAGCGGGATTTTCCTACGAGCAGTACTTC. The chain couples TRBV29-1 to TRBJ2-7, with 12 nucleotides matching TRBD2. CDR3 size: 15 residues. Germline trimming cut 4 bases from V and 1 base from J; bases unmatched to any gene: 5. Looked up from germline, CDR1 is SQVTM and CDR2 is ANQGSEA.

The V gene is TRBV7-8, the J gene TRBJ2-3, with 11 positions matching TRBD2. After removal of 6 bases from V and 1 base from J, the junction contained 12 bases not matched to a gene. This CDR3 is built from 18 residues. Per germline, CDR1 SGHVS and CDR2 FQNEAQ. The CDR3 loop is CASSQLAGEGGGTDTQYF. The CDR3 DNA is TGTGCCAGCAGTCAACTAGCGGGAGAGGGCGGCGGCACAGATACGCAGTATTTT.

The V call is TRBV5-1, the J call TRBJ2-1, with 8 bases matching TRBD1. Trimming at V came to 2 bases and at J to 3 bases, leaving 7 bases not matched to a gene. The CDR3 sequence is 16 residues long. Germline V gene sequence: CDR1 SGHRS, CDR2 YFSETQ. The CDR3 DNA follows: TGCGCCAGCAGCTTATCAGGGGGCGGTCTCTACAATGAGCAGTTCTTC. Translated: CASSLSGGGLYNEQFF.